This T cell receptor beta chain was documented in a study of monozygotic twins with inflammatory bowel disease. Study-wide results and caveats: Patients received differing immunosuppressive treatments, which may have added variability to their repertoires. In these data, no single strong IBD-associated signal or clonotype received support. TCRbeta inverse Simpson diversity was decreased in IBD patients versus healthy co-twins.

There are 17 residues in the CDR3. Germline assignment: CDR1 SGHRS and CDR2 YFSETQ. Worth noting for this clonotype: Its antigen is unknown.

The study subjected TCRalpha and TCRbeta cDNA to two nested PCRs of approximately 16 and 10 cycles. For each CDR3 protein, TCRdb gives one entry from its re-call of the 5' RACE reads, without DNA. Found here are under 150,000 distinct CDR3 sequences; the top ten clones hold 2% to 2.5%. The chain carries TRBV5-1 and TRBJ1-6; TCRdb picks TRBD1, but there is no DNA to check that call. The source is a human donor with ulcerative colitis or Crohn's disease, or a healthy co-twin of an affected twin (not recorded which). The sample comprised blood. CDR3 amino acids: CASSTEPTENSNSPLHF.